This TCR beta chain stems from a study of identical twins. Study conclusions and caveats: Instead of following the same donors, the conclusions were based on cross-sectional statistical analysis. Potential partial confounding of zero-insertion analyses by invariant MAIT and iNKT cells was noted.

This clonotype was counted between two and nine times. Its antigen is as yet unknown. The CDR3 is made up of 20 amino acids. Unmatched junction bases numbered 14, after V lost 3 bases and J lost 0 bases. The germline V gene has CDR1 MDHEN and CDR2 SYDVKM. Each CDR3 protein is one row after TCRdb ran MiXCR on the 5' RACE reads. Counted here are 400,000 to 500,000 distinct CDR3 sequences, approximately 18% occurring once; the ten biggest clones make up around 12%. The specimen was naive T cells sorted from blood. The receptor's source is a man aged 50 or older in good health. This chain connects TRBV28 to TRBJ2-6; TRBD1 aligns across 7 bases. CDR3 sequence reads: CASSFGAGTVDFSGANVLTF. DNA for the CDR3: TGTGCCAGCAGTTTCGGAGCCGGGACAGTGGATTTCTCTGGGGCCAACGTCCTGACTTTC.